This is a list of T cell receptor beta chains from one sample in a study of T cells after posttransplantation cyclophosphamide. Assay used: immunoSEQ multiplex PCR; TCRdb lists only in-frame clones, some missing. Of roughly 14,000 clones in the sample, 87% were seen once. Source: PBMCs, taken after an allogeneic stem cell transplant with a calcineurin inhibitor and methotrexate. Source of these receptors: a male patient in his fifties who received an allogeneic stem cell transplant from an unrelated donor, was CMV-positive, and had chronic GVHD only. Some T cells may arise from the graft donor. CDR3s include the opening cysteine and the closing phenylalanine or tryptophan. D genes are given only for firm matches. Size is stated for part of the rows, as once, few or many counts, or as a class when the clone is expanded.

j_gene,abundance,v_gene,d_gene,CDR3aa,CDR3nt
TRBJ1-4,few,TRBV10-3,TRBD1,CAISPAGGEKLFF,TGTGCCATCAGCCCAGCAGGGGGGGAAAAACTGTTTTTT
TRBJ2-3,once,TRBV5-1,TRBD2,CASRSAGLAGGRDTQYF,TGCGCCAGCAGATCAGCGGGACTAGCGGGGGGGCGAGATACGCAGTATTTT
TRBJ1-1,NA,TRBV19,NA,CASSWGLLGTEAFF,TGTGCCAGTAGCTGGGGGCTTTTAGGCACTGAAGCTTTCTTT
TRBJ2-7,once,TRBV7-8,TRBD2,CASSSPGRGSGYF,TGTGCCAGCAGCTCACCCGGGAGGGGCAGCGGGTACTTC
TRBJ1-6,NA,TRBV5-1,NA,CASSRETVYYSPLHF,TGCGCCAGCAGCCGTGAGACAGTCTATTATTCACCCCTCCACTTT
TRBJ1-1,NA,TRBV2,NA,CASSEALRNTEAFF,TGTGCCAGCAGTGAAGCGCTGCGAAACACTGAAGCTTTCTTT
TRBJ1-1,NA,TRBV18,NA,CASSPLGRDTEAFF,TGTGCCAGCTCACCGTTGGGGAGGGACACTGAAGCTTTCTTT
TRBJ1-5,once,TRBV19,NA,CASSPGPHNGGSQPQHF,TGTGCCAGTAGTCCGGGACCCCACAACGGGGGGTCTCAGCCCCAGCATTTT
TRBJ2-1,NA,TRBV4-2,TRBD2,CASSQGLAGAKFF,TGTGCCAGCAGCCAGGGCCTAGCGGGAGCAAAGTTCTTC
TRBJ2-7,NA,TRBV9,TRBD1,CASSVGGRGNYEQYF,TGTGCCAGCAGCGTAGGAGGCAGGGGGAACTACGAGCAGTACTTC
TRBJ2-2,NA,TRBV7-2,NA,CASSFSLLLAGELFF,TGTGCCAGCAGCTTCTCCTTACTGCTCGCCGGGGAGCTGTTTTTT
TRBJ2-2,NA,TRBV29-1,NA,CSVEGDTRTGELFF,TGCAGCGTTGAGGGGGACACACGGACCGGGGAGCTGTTTTTT
TRBJ2-7,NA,TRBV29-1,TRBD1,CSAASPDRDEQYF,TGCAGCGCCGCATCTCCCGACAGGGACGAGCAGTACTTC
TRBJ2-3,NA,TRBV19,TRBD2,CASRTSGGARDTQYF,TGTGCCAGTAGAACTAGCGGGGGGGCGAGGGATACGCAGTATTTT
TRBJ2-7,NA,TRBV5-4,TRBD1,CASSPQGVYEQYF,TGTGCCAGCAGCCCCCAGGGGGTCTACGAGCAGTACTTC
TRBJ1-5,NA,TRBV28,NA,CASSSGLSRNQPQHF,TGTGCCAGCAGTTCAGGGCTCAGTCGCAATCAGCCCCAGCATTTT
TRBJ2-1,NA,TRBV7-8,NA,CASSLGWVASVNEQFF,TGTGCCAGCAGCTTAGGATGGGTAGCGTCGGTAAATGAGCAGTTCTTC
TRBJ1-5,NA,TRBV28,NA,CASSRQGINQPQHF,TGTGCCAGCAGCCGTCAGGGGATTAATCAGCCCCAGCATTTT
TRBJ2-1,NA,TRBV27,TRBD2,CASSETSGRAPLPYNEQFF,TGTGCCAGCAGTGAAACTAGCGGGAGGGCCCCCTTGCCGTACAATGAGCAGTTCTTC
TRBJ1-1,NA,TRBV29-1,NA,CSADAGDEAFF,TGCAGCGCCGATGCGGGGGATGAAGCTTTCTTT
TRBJ1-4,NA,TRBV19,NA,CASRPSGGAHLIEKLFF,TGTGCCAGTAGACCCTCCGGCGGGGCCCACCTCATCGAAAAACTGTTTTTT
TRBJ1-1,NA,TRBV27,TRBD1,CASSLGGGGSEAFF,TGTGCCAGCAGTTTAGGAGGGGGCGGCTCTGAAGCTTTCTTT
TRBJ1-1,NA,TRBV6-5,NA,CASTPGRRTEAFF,TGTGCCAGCACCCCAGGGCGTCGCACTGAAGCTTTCTTT
TRBJ2-1,NA,TRBV7-8,TRBD1,CASSLRRQGADEQFF,TGTGCCAGCAGCCTACGAAGACAGGGGGCCGATGAGCAGTTCTTC
TRBJ2-5,NA,TRBV13,TRBD2,CASSSREGSGQETQYF,TGTGCCAGCAGCTCCAGGGAGGGTAGCGGCCAAGAGACCCAGTACTTC
TRBJ2-7,once,TRBV7-9,TRBD1,CASSRPPAPGQGSNEQYF,TGTGCCAGCAGCCGACCTCCAGCCCCAGGACAGGGATCGAACGAGCAGTACTTC
TRBJ2-4,NA,TRBV19,TRBD1,CACTGVGVAKNIQYF,TGTGCCTGTACAGGGGTGGGAGTAGCCAAAAACATTCAGTACTTC
TRBJ1-2,NA,TRBV6-6,NA,CASSYGTTYGYTF,TGTGCCAGCAGTTACGGGACAACCTATGGCTACACCTTC
TRBJ2-2,NA,TRBV7-9,NA,CASSRGGNTGELFF,TGTGCCAGCAGCAGAGGAGGGAACACCGGGGAGCTGTTTTTT
TRBJ1-1,few,TRBV10-3,NA,CAISDFGGFRNTEAFF,TGTGCCATCAGTGACTTCGGCGGTTTTAGAAACACTGAAGCTTTCTTT
TRBJ2-5,NA,TRBV7-6,NA,CASSPMIRDKQETQYF,TGTGCCAGCAGCCCAATGATACGGGACAAACAAGAGACCCAGTACTTC
TRBJ2-7,NA,TRBV4-1,NA,CASSQESGSSYEQYF,TGCGCCAGCAGCCAAGAGTCTGGTAGCTCCTACGAGCAGTACTTC
TRBJ2-3,NA,TRBV9,NA,CASSVRIGGATDTQYF,TGTGCCAGCAGCGTAAGGATCGGGGGAGCCACAGATACGCAGTATTTT
TRBJ2-1,once,TRBV9,TRBD1,CASSGRQGLSYNEQFF,TGTGCCAGCAGCGGCCGACAGGGGTTGTCCTACAATGAGCAGTTCTTC
TRBJ1-1,NA,TRBV19,NA,CASTGYTEAFF,TGTGCCAGTACAGGGTACACTGAAGCTTTCTTT
TRBJ2-5,NA,TRBV7-9,TRBD2,CASSSPGLAGGGVQYF,TGTGCCAGCAGCTCACCGGGACTAGCGGGGGGAGGGGTGCAGTACTTC
TRBJ2-7,NA,TRBV28,NA,CASTLVGGYEQYF,TGTGCCAGCACCCTTGTGGGGGGCTACGAGCAGTACTTC
TRBJ1-1,NA,TRBV15,TRBD1,CATSKGQGAVTEAFF,TGTGCCACCAGCAAGGGACAGGGGGCGGTCACTGAAGCTTTCTTT
TRBJ1-4,NA,TRBV5-1,TRBD1,CASSLGQGTNEKLFF,TGCGCCAGCAGCCTAGGACAGGGAACTAATGAAAAACTGTTTTTT
TRBJ2-5,once,TRBV13,TRBD2,CASSLLGLAGGQETQYF,TGTGCCAGCAGCTTACTGGGGCTAGCGGGGGGTCAAGAGACCCAGTACTTC
TRBJ2-2,few,TRBV10-3,TRBD1,CAISVQGTGNTGELFF,TGTGCCATCAGTGTTCAGGGGACAGGGAACACCGGGGAGCTGTTTTTT